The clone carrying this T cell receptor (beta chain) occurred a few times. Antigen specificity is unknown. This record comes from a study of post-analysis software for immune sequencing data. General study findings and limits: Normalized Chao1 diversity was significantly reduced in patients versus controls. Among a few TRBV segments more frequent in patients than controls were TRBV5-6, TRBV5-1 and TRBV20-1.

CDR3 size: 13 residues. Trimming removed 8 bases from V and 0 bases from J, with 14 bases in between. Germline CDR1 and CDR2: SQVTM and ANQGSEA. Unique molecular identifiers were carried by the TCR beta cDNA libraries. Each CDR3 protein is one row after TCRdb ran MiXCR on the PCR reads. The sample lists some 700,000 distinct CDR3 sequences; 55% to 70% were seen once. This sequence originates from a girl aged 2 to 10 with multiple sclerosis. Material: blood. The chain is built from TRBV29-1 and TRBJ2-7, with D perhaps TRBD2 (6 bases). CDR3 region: CSTTTGSSYEQYF. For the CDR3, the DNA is TGCAGCACGACCACCGGGAGCTCCTACGAGCAGTACTTC.